This T cell receptor beta chain was recovered during a study of early T cells in non-severe SARS-CoV-2 infection. This clonotype has at least ten counts. V lost 0 bases to trimming and J lost 2 bases, with 11 bases between them. CDR3 size: 15 residues. CDR1 SGHRS and CDR2 YFSETQ come from the germline V gene. In TCRdb, the 5' RACE reads were re-called with MiXCR into one record per CDR3 protein. Seen here are about 19,000 distinct CDR3 sequences, about 4.2% observed once, and the top ten hold 5.5% to 8.5%. This chain links TRBV5-1 with TRBJ1-1; D is unclear. This clonotype was sampled from an adult who was a healthcare worker with PCR-confirmed SARS-CoV-2 infection or an uninfected control (not recorded which). The sample was whole blood. CDR3 DNA sequence: TGCGCCAGCAGCTTGGATGGGCGCAGAAACACTGAAGCTTTCTTT. Protein product: CASSLDGRRNTEAFF.